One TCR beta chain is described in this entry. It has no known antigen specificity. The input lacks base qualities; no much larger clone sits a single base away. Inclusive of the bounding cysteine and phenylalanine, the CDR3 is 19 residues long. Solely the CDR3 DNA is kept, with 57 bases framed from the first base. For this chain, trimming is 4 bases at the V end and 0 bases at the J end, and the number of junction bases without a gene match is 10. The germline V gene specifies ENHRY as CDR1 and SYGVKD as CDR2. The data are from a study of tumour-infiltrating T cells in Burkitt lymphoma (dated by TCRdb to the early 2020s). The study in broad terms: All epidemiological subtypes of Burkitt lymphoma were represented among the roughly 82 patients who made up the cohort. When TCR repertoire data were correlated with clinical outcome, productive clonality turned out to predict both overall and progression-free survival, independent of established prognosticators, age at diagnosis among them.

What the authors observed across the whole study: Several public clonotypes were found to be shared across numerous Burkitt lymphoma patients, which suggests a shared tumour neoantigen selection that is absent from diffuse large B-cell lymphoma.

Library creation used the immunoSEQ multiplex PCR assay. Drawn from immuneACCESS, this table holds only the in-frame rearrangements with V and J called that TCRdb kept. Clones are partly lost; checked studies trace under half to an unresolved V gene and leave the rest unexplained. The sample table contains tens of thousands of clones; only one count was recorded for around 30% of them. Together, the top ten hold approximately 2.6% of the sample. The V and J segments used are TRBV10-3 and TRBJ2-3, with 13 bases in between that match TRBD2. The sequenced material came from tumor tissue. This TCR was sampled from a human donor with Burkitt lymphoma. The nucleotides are TGTGCCATCAGTGGACTAGCGGGGGGTACTAGAACTAGCACAGATACGCAGTATTTT. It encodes CAISGLAGGTRTSTDTQYF.